The next 27 T cell receptor beta chains were all read from a single sample in a study of shared clonotypes between healthy human individuals (TCRdb year 2020). The library relied on the immunoSEQ multiplex PCR assay. Here the immuneACCESS table is served through TCRdb, limited to in-frame sequences with V and J called. Missing clones are a known gap in these copies; in checked studies unresolved V genes cover under half, and the rest lacks a known reason. The sample has 2 million to 2.5 million clones on record, less than 95% of them singletons. Around 0.4% of the sample belongs to the ten largest clones. The sample taken for sequencing was naive CD4+ T cells from PBMCs. The cell subset or site label of this sample denotes: CD45RA+ positively selected. The receptors here all came from a man younger than 35 in good health. Some clones in this sample may be carry-over from other donors' samples.

This rearrangement joins TRBV29-1 to TRBJ2-2; D is unclear. V dropped 7 bases and J dropped 4 bases, with 7 bases sitting between them. The germline CDR1 and CDR2 sequences are SQVTM and ANQGSEA. The CDR3 is 11 residues long. The CDR3 nucleotides are TGCAGCGCGGGCCTCACCGGGGAGCTGTTTTTT. Its protein product is CSAGLTGELFF.

V gene TRBV9 combines with J gene TRBJ2-1; perhaps TRBD2 as D (6 bases). Germline assignment: CDR1 SGDLS and CDR2 YYNGEE. The CDR3 length is 14 residues. The V end was cut by 1 base, the J end by 7 bases, with 12 bases between. The CDR3 protein is CASSVTSGGNEQFF. The CDR3 DNA reads as TGTGCCAGCAGCGTAACGTCAGGAGGGAATGAGCAGTTCTTC.

The chain employs TRBV6-5 and TRBJ1-2; TRBD1 is a possible D gene (6 bases). Trimming stripped 2 bases from V and 7 bases from J, with 20 bases between. Germline-derived CDR1 and CDR2 are MNHEY and SVGAGI. The CDR3 totals 16 residues. The CDR3 reads CASSYRAGAAKGGYTF. The DNA of the CDR3 is TGTGCCAGCAGTTACAGAGCAGGGGCCGCAAAGGGTGGCTACACCTTC.

This clone was seen a handful of times. The chain links TRBV27 to TRBJ1-5; D not resolved. V lost 4 bases, J lost 2 bases, and 15 bases lay in between. Looked up from germline, CDR1 is MNHEY and CDR2 is SMNVEV (reference sequence). The CDR3 consists of 16 residues. The CDR3, as DNA: TGTGCCAGCAGTTCCTCTCAGGCTACGGGCAATCAGCCCCAGCATTTT. Its protein is CASSSSQATGNQPQHF.

The chain is built from TRBV5-1 and TRBJ2-3; D is perhaps TRBD1 (7 bases). With 1 base removed from V and 3 bases from J, the gap between germline ends came to 12 bases. The CDR3 consists of 15 residues. Germline loops: CDR1 SGHRS, CDR2 YFSETQ. CDR3 residues: CASSLIAGQTDTQYF. The CDR3 bases are TGCGCCAGCAGCTTGATTGCGGGACAGACAGATACGCAGTATTTT. Variable domain in full (rest from reference TRBV5-1 and TRBJ2-3): KAGVTQTPRYLIKTRGQQVTLSCSPISGHRSVSWYQQTPGQGLQFLFEYFSETQRNKGNFPGRFSGRQFSNSRSEMNVSTLELGDSALYLCASSLIAGQTDTQYFGPGTRLTVL.

The chain has TRBV6-1 and TRBJ2-4; 9 bases map to TRBD1. Losses at the gene ends were 6 bases for V and 6 bases for J; bases not matched to a gene: 3. From germline, CDR1 is MNHNS and CDR2 SASEGT. This CDR3 contains 13 residues. DNA for the CDR3: TGTGCCAGCAGGACGGGACAGGGAAACATTCAGTACTTC. Protein sequence: CASRTGQGNIQYF.

Only one count was recorded for this clone. The CDR3 reads CASSFEGGPYEQYF. CDR3 sequence (DNA): TGTGCCAGCAGCTTCGAAGGGGGCCCCTACGAGCAGTACTTC. The rearrangement uses TRBV7-9 and TRBJ2-7, with 7 bases lining up with TRBD1. V lost 3 bases and J lost 2; bases outside the gene matches: 4. CDR3 length equals 14 residues. Germline-derived CDR1 and CDR2 are SEHNR and FQNEAQ (reference sequence).

The rearrangement uses TRBV19 and TRBJ2-1; D uncertain. Germline CDR1 LNHDA, CDR2 SQIVND (reference sequence). The CDR3 is 14 residues long. Trimming pared 2 bases from V and 2 bases from J, leaving 7 bases between. The DNA for the CDR3 is TGTGCCAGTAGTATAACCCCCCCCTACAATGAGCAGTTCTTC. As protein: CASSITPPYNEQFF.

The chain recombines TRBV5-4 with TRBJ2-7; D gene unclear. The germline gives CDR1 SGHNT, CDR2 YYREEE (reference sequence). CDR3 length: 12 residues. Trimming stripped 2 bases from V and 3 bases from J, with 6 bases between. The CDR3 loop reads CASSFGVYEQYF. The CDR3 DNA is TGTGCCAGCAGCTTTGGGGTCTACGAGCAGTACTTC. Full variable domain (missing parts from reference TRBV5-4 and TRBJ2-7): ETGVTQSPTHLIKTRGQQVTLRCSSQSGHNTVSWYQQALGQGPQFIFQYYREEENGRGNFPPRFSGLQFPNYSSELNVNALELDDSALYLCASSFGVYEQYFGPGTRLTVT.

A remark on this clone: Other DNA sequences in the sample encode the same CDR3. V usage is TRBV6-5 and J usage is TRBJ1-2; D gene unclear. Trimming left V 3 bases short and J 2 bases short, with 7 bases between. The CDR3 has 13 residues. The germline V gene encodes CDR1 MNHEY and CDR2 SVGAGI. The CDR3 DNA follows: TGTGCCAGCAGTTATTCACAGAACTATGGCTACACCTTC. This translates into CASSYSQNYGYTF.

The V and J genes are TRBV29-1 and TRBJ2-3; maybe TRBD2 (6 bases). V lost 4 bases, J lost 0 bases, and 14 bases lay in between. This CDR3 is 15 amino acids long. Germline V gene data show CDR1 as SQVTM and CDR2 as ANQGSEA. CDR3 sequence (DNA): TGCAGCGTTGCGGGGGAACATACCAGCACAGATACGCAGTATTTT. It encodes CSVAGEHTSTDTQYF.

In regard to this clone: Germline and junction disagree at one end, which may indicate a read error. CDR3: CASSAPLGLAGSTDTQYF. In DNA, the CDR3 is TGTGCCAGCAGCGCGCCCCTTGGACTAGCGGGGAGCACGGATACGCAGTATTTT. The chain joins TRBV5-4 to TRBJ2-3; TRBD2 agrees at 12 bases. There are 18 residues in the CDR3. Germline CDR1 is SGHNT and CDR2 is YYREEE (reference sequence).

V usage is TRBV19 and J usage is TRBJ1-2, with 7 positions matching TRBD1. The CDR3 consists of 14 residues. Germline-derived CDR1 and CDR2 are LNHDA and SQIVND (reference sequence). The trim removed 6 bases at V and 8 bases at J, leaving 12 bases unmatched. This chain's CDR3 is CASSRQGSSFGYTF. The CDR3 DNA follows: TGTGCCAGTAGCCGACAGGGATCCTCTTTCGGCTACACCTTC.

V is TRBV19 and J is TRBJ2-1, with 8 bases aligning to TRBD1. In germline, CDR1 is LNHDA, CDR2 SQIVND (reference sequence). This CDR3 spans 15 amino acids. The V gene end was trimmed by 6 bases and the J gene end by 6 bases; junction bases not matched to a gene: 10. The CDR3 is CASSLRDRITNEQFF. The CDR3 DNA follows: TGTGCCAGTAGCCTACGGGACAGGATCACCAATGAGCAGTTCTTC.

The rearrangement uses TRBV15 and TRBJ2-7; 9 bases map to TRBD2. The CDR3 length is 21 residues. Germline trimming cut 1 base from V and 2 bases from J; bases unmatched to any gene: 21. Germline V lookup: CDR1 LNHNV, CDR2 YYDKDF (reference sequence). Written as DNA, the CDR3 is TGTGCCACCAGCAGAGTGTCACAGCCCTGGAAGACTAGCGGTACGGCCTACGAGCAGTACTTC. It codes for CATSRVSQPWKTSGTAYEQYF.

V is TRBV7-2 and J is TRBJ1-2; D gene unclear. The CDR3 sequence is 13 residues long. V was clipped by 1 base and J by 8 bases, with 11 bases between them. The germline gives CDR1 SGHTA, CDR2 FQGNSA. The CDR3 DNA sequence: TGTGCCAGCAGCTTAGGGCGGCTTGAAGGCTACACCTTC. Translating it yields CASSLGRLEGYTF.

The chain carries TRBV7-3 and TRBJ1-1; D is ambiguous. V was pared by 2 bases and J by 0 bases, with 7 bases between. CDR3 size: 14 residues. Germline assignment: CDR1 SGHTA and CDR2 FQGTGA. The CDR3 region is CASSLQSMNTEAFF. CDR3 bases: TGTGCCAGCAGCTTACAGTCTATGAACACTGAAGCTTTCTTT.

The chain has TRBV4-1 and TRBJ2-3; 8 bases align to TRBD2. The CDR3 runs to 16 residues. From germline, CDR1 is MGHRA and CDR2 YSYEKL. V lost 2 bases to trimming and J lost 0 bases; unmatched junction nucleotides: 4. CDR3 in amino acids: CASSQLSGSSTDTQYF. As DNA, the CDR3 is TGCGCCAGCAGCCAACTAAGCGGGAGTAGCACAGATACGCAGTATTTT.

The gene calls are TRBV5-1 and TRBJ1-2; 7 nucleotides agree with TRBD1. Germline V gene lookup returns CDR1 SGHRS and CDR2 YFSETQ. V lost 3 bases to trimming and J lost 0 bases; unmatched junction nucleotides: 17. This CDR3 has 19 amino acids. CDR3 DNA: TGCGCCAGCAGCTGGACAGGTGGGACCGGGCCCGCAGCTAACTATGGCTACACCTTC. This encodes CASSWTGGTGPAANYGYTF.

The V and J genes are TRBV5-5 and TRBJ1-2; unclear D gene. The germline V gene encodes CDR1 SGHKS and CDR2 YYEKEE (reference sequence). This CDR3 is built from 13 residues. V was shortened by 4 bases and J by 4 bases, with 11 bases between the two germline ends. The CDR3 DNA is TGTGCCAGCAGCCGTAGTAACTTCTATGGCTACACCTTC. Protein sequence: CASSRSNFYGYTF. Full variable domain (missing parts from reference TRBV5-5 and TRBJ1-2): DAGVTQSPTHLIKTRGQQVTLRCSPISGHKSVSWYQQVLGQGPQFIFQYYEKEERGRGNFPDRFSARQFPNYSSELNVNALLLGDSALYLCASSRSNFYGYTFGSGTRLTVV.

The J gene is TRBJ1-5, the V gene TRBV10-3; D might be TRBD1 (6 bases). Per the germline V gene, CDR1 is ENHRY and CDR2 is SYGVKD. The V gene lost 0 bases and the J gene lost 7 bases, with 13 bases spanning the gap. The CDR3 length is 15 residues. CDR3 sequence reads: CAISESMGGGQPQHF. In DNA, the CDR3 is TGTGCCATCAGTGAGTCAATGGGGGGCGGGCAGCCCCAGCATTTT.

The chain is built from TRBV29-1 and TRBJ2-5; 9 nucleotides line up with TRBD2. The CDR3 loop spans 15 amino acids. V lost 6 bases and J lost 2; bases outside the gene matches: 10. Germline CDR1 is SQVTM and CDR2 is ANQGSEA. The CDR3 reads CSVARRLAVQETQYF. CDR3 bases: TGCAGCGTCGCTCGTAGACTAGCGGTACAAGAGACCCAGTACTTC.

V is TRBV5-1 and J is TRBJ1-2; possible D gene TRBD1, 6 bases. The CDR3 runs to 16 residues. CDR1 and CDR2 from the germline V gene are SGHRS and YFSETQ. V lost 1 base, J lost 0 bases, and 13 bases lay in between. CDR3 sequence (DNA): TGCGCCAGCAGCTTGTTTCAGGGGCGAGCTAACTATGGCTACACCTTC. Translation gives CASSLFQGRANYGYTF.

The gene calls are TRBV7-8 and TRBJ1-5; a possible D gene is TRBD1 (6 bases). The CDR3 loop spans 12 amino acids. The ends were cut back, 5 bases at V and 10 bases at J, with 12 bases in the middle. Germline V CDR1 and CDR2: SGHVS, FQNEAQ. In DNA form, the CDR3 reads TGTGCCAGCAGCGTACAGGGATCCCCCCAGCATTTT. It encodes CASSVQGSPQHF. The full variable domain, in which reference TRBV7-8 and TRBJ1-5 provide the parts outside the CDR3, is GAGVSQSPRYKVAKRGQDVALRCDPISGHVSLFWYQQALGQGPEFLTYFQNEAQLDKSGLPSDRFFAERPEGSVSTLKIQRTQQEDSAVYLCASSVQGSPQHFGDGTRLSIL.

V and J are TRBV12-1 and TRBJ2-1; the D call of TRBD2 is as the table states it, not checked on the DNA. TRBV12-1 constitutes a pseudogene. The CDR3 consists of 15 residues. The CDR3 nucleotides are TGTGCCAGCAGCCGTACTAGCGGGAGGGTCAATGAGCAGTTCTTC. This codes for CASSRTSGRVNEQFF.

V gene TRBV18 combines with J gene TRBJ2-7, with a possible D match to TRBD1 (6 bases). The CDR3 consists of 14 residues. Germline V lookup: CDR1 KGHSH, CDR2 LQKENI. The ends were cut back, 2 bases at V and 3 bases at J, with 11 bases in the middle. CDR3: CASSPTGTHYEQYF. CDR3 DNA: TGTGCCAGCTCACCAACAGGGACCCACTACGAGCAGTACTTC.

This chain links TRBV5-8 with TRBJ1-4; weak D call: TRBD1 (6 bases). V was cut by 3 bases and J by 0 bases, with 12 bases left in between. Germline V CDR1 and CDR2: SGHTS, YDEGEE. The CDR3 covers 16 residues. CDR3 amino acids: CASSYPGQTTNEKLFF. CDR3 DNA sequence: TGTGCCAGCAGCTATCCCGGACAGACAACTAATGAAAAACTGTTTTTT.